The clone carrying this T cell receptor beta chain was detected only once. Libraries were prepared by immunoSEQ multiplex PCR; TCRdb keeps only in-frame clonotypes and omits some of them. The sample has roughly 80,000 clones, 89% seen once. Blood was sampled at baseline, cycle 4 day 1, and cycle 7 day 1. This entry belongs to a study of OX40 agonist ivuxolimab in advanced cancers. Study in general: Partial responses were seen in three patients, one with hepatocellular carcinoma and two with cutaneous melanoma.

The germline V gene encodes CDR1 SGDLS and CDR2 YYNGEE. The length of the CDR3 is 17 residues. V shed 0 bases, J shed 4 bases, and the junction held 12 bases outside the gene matches. This clonotype originated in an adult with an advanced solid tumor such as melanoma, head and neck, liver or kidney cancer. The material was CD4+ or CD8+ T cells sorted from blood, obtained in a trial of the OX40 agonist ivuxolimab. The rearrangement joins TRBV9 to TRBJ2-5, with 7 bases identical to TRBD1. The CDR3: CASSVATGTDYLETQYF. Here the CDR3 DNA reads TGTGCCAGCAGCGTAGCTACGGGGACAGACTATCTAGAGACCCAGTACTTC.